This passage covers 2 T cell receptor beta chains from one sample sequenced in a study of Tregs in tolerant kidney transplant recipients. The protocol was immunoSEQ multiplex PCR, while the TCRdb copy is restricted to in-frame clones and leaves out a portion. The sample yields 50,000 to 75,000 clones, approximately 85% seen once. The material sequenced was Tregs from blood, taken before the transplant. Every receptor here comes from a human donor who received a combined kidney and bone marrow transplant.

The CDR3: CASRRGDYEQYF. The CDR3 region has the DNA TGTGCCAGCAGAAGAGGGGATTACGAGCAGTACTTC. The chain has TRBV28 and TRBJ2-7; possibly TRBD1 or TRBD2 for D (5 bases each). CDR1 is MDHEN, CDR2 SYDVKM, per germline. The CDR3 runs 12 residues. V lost 6 bases to trimming and J lost 4 bases, with 10 bases between them.

The chain combines TRBV5-1 with TRBJ1-5; possible D gene TRBD1, 5 bases. CDR1 is SGHRS, CDR2 YFSETQ, per germline. The CDR3 sequence is 15 residues long. Trimming stripped 7 bases from V and 3 bases from J, with 17 bases between. CDR3 DNA: TGCGCCAGCGGACCTCCCGGGACGGTCAATCAGCCCCAGCATTTT. It specifies CASGPPGTVNQPQHF.